This T cell receptor (beta chain) came from a study of cytomegalovirus exposure and HLA in healthy donors. The CDR3 spans 17 residues. The junction had 10 bases not matched to a gene; V was cut back by 5 bases and J by 2 bases. Germline CDR1 and CDR2: SEHNR and FQNEAQ (reference sequence). Study results and caveats: Later analysis suggested most CMV-associated TCR beta chains were HLA-restricted.

The PCR had 60 Vbeta and 13 Jbeta primers. Assay: immunoSEQ multiplex PCR; the TCRdb copy retains only in-frame clones and omits some. The sample contains around 160,000 clones, roughly 80% of which appear only once. This clone appeared a few times. Its antigen is not identified. This receptor was obtained from a man in his forties in good health and CMV-seropositive. The chain carries TRBV7-9 and TRBJ1-3; 9 positions agree with TRBD1. The sequenced material came from PBMCs. The CDR3 is CASSLGTGFYTGNTIYF. The CDR3 DNA reads TGTGCCAGCAGCCTCGGGACAGGGTTTTATACTGGAAACACCATATATTTT.